The following is a TCR beta chain sequence with its context. This may arise from a read error, as a much more abundant clone is one base away. This record comes from a study of T cells in Graves' hyperthyroidism and ophthalmopathy. Amplification of TCR beta CDR3 regions was performed using RNA transcripts as template. First-round RT-PCR with HTBI primers amplified the TCR CDR3 region. MiXCR, run by TCRdb on the multiplex PCR reads, gives a single entry per CDR3 protein. The repertoire holds about 720,000 distinct CDR3 sequences, with 15% to 20% as singletons. Germline V gene lookup returns CDR1 LNHNV and CDR2 YYDKDF (reference sequence). The V and J ends lost 2 bases and 8 bases respectively, with 11 bases between them. This CDR3 is built from 13 residues.

The origin of this receptor is a man aged 18 to 35 with Graves' hyperthyroidism. The chain is built from TRBV15 and TRBJ2-3; D might be TRBD2 (5 bases). Sequenced material: blood. CDR3 residues: CATSRSERSTQYF. CDR3 coding DNA: TGTGCCACCAGCAGATCCGAGCGGAGTACGCAGTATTTT.